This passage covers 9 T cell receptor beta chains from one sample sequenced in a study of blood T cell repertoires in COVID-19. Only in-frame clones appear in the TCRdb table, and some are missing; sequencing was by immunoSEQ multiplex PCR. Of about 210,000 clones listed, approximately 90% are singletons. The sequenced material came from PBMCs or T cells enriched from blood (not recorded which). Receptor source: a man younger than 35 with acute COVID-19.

CDR3 coding DNA: TGTGCCAGCTCACCCGGAGATTCACCCCTCCACTTT. Protein product: CASSPGDSPLHF. This chain joins TRBV18 and TRBJ1-6; no clear D gene. The length of the CDR3 is 12 residues. V was pared by 3 bases and J by 8 bases, with 5 bases between. CDR1 is KGHSH and CDR2 is LQKENI in the germline V gene.

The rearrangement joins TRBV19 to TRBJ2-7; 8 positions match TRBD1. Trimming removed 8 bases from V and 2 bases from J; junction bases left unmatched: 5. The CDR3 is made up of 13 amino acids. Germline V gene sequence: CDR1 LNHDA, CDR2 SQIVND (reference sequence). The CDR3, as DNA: TGTGCCAGTCAAGGACAGGGAACCTACGAGCAGTACTTC. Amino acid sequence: CASQGQGTYEQYF.

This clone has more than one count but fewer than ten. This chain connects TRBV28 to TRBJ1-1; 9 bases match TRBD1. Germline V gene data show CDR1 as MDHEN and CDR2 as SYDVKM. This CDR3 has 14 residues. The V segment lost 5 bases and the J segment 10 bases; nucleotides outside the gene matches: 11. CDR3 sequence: CASSQQGAITAAFF. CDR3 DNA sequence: TGTGCCAGCAGTCAACAGGGGGCAATCACAGCAGCTTTCTTT.

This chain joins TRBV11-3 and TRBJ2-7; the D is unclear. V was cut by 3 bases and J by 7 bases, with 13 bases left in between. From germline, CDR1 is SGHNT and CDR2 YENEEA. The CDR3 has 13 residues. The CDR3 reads CASSFPASEEQYF. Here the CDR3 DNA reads TGTGCCAGCAGCTTCCCTGCCAGCGAAGAGCAGTACTTC.

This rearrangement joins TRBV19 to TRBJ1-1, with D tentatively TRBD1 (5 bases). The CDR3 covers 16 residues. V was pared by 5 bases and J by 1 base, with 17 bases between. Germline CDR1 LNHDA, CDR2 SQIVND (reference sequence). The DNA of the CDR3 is TGTGCCAGTAGTTTCATAATCGGCGGGGGGAACACTGAAGCTTTCTTT. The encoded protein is CASSFIIGGGNTEAFF.

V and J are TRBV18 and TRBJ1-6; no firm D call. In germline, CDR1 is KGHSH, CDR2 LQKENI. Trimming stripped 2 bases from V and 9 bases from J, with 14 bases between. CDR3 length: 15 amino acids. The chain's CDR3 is CASSPFSTSGSPLHF. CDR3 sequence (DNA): TGTGCCAGCTCACCATTTTCTACCTCGGGTTCACCCCTCCACTTT.

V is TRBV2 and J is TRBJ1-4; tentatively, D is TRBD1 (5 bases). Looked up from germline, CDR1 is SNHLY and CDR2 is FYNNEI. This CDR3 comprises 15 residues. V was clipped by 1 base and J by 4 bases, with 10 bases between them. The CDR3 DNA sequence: TGTGCCAGCAGTGAAGGACAGCTGAATAATGAAAAACTGTTTTTT. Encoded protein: CASSEGQLNNEKLFF.

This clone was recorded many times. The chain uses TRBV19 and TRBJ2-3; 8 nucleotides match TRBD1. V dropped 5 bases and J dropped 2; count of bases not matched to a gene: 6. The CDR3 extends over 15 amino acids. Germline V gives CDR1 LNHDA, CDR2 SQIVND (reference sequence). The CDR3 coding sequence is TGTGCCAGTAGTTACAGGGGGGAGGTCACAGATACGCAGTATTTT. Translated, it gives CASSYRGEVTDTQYF.

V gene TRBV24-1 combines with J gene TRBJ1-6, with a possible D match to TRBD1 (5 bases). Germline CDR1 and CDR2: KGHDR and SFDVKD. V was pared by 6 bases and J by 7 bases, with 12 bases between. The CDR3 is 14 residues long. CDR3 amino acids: CATSRGAWNSPLHF. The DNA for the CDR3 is TGTGCCACCAGTCGTGGGGCATGGAATTCACCCCTCCACTTT.